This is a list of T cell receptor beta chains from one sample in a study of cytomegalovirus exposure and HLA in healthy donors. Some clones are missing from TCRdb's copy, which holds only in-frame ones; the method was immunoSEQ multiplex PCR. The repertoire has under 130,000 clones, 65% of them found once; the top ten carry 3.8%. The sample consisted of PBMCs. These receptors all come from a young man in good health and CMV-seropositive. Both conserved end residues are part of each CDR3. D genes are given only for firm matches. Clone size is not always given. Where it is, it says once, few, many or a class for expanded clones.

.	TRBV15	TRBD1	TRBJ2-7	TGTGCCACCAGCAGAGATATCCAGGGGGCAGAGGAGCAGTACTTC	CATSRDIQGAEEQYF
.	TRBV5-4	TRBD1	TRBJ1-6	TGTGCCAGCAGCCGGGACAGGTTCAATTCACCCCTCCACTTT	CASSRDRFNSPLHF
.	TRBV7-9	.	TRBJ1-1	TGTGCCAGCAGCTTAGAACGCGGAGGGGCTGAAGCTTTCTTT	CASSLERGGAEAFF
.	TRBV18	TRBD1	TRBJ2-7	TGTGCCAGCCCCACGACAGGGGGACGTTACGAGCAGTACTTC	CASPTTGGRYEQYF
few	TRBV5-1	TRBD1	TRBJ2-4	TGCGCCAGCAGCTCATCAGCACAGGGGGATATTCAGTACTTC	CASSSSAQGDIQYF
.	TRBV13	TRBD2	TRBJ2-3	TGTGCCAGCAGCTTAGGGGGACTAGCGGGGGCCACAGATACGCAGTATTTT	CASSLGGLAGATDTQYF
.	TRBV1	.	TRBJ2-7	TGCACCAGCAGCGCCAATGGGGGACAGGGCTACGAGCAGTACTTC	CTSSANGGQGYEQYF
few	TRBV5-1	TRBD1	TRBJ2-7	TGCGCCAGCAGCCCGGACAGGAATTCCTACGAGCAGTACTTC	CASSPDRNSYEQYF
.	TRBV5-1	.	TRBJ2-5	TGCGCCAGCAGCTTGGATCTGGAGACCCAGTACTTC	CASSLDLETQYF
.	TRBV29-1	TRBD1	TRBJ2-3	TGCAGCGTTGGGTGGACAGGGTCCAACACAGATACGCAGTATTTT	CSVGWTGSNTDTQYF
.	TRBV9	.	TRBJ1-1	TGTGCCAGCAGGGACTATGACACCTTCGCGAACACTGAAGCTTTCTTT	CASRDYDTFANTEAFF
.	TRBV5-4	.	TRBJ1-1	TGTGCCAGCAGCTTTTCATCCACTGAAGCTTTCTTT	CASSFSSTEAFF
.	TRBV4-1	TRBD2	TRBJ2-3	TGCGCCAGCAGCCAAGGGAGGGCGCGGGGGGCCACAGATACGCAGTATTTT	CASSQGRARGATDTQYF
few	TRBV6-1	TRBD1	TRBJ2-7	TGTGCCAGCAGTGCCGGGACAGGGGGACCGGCCTACGAGCAGTACTTC	CASSAGTGGPAYEQYF
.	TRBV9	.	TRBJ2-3	TGTGCCAGCAGCGTCCGTCCAGATACGCAGTATTTT	CASSVRPDTQYF
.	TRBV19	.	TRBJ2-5	TGTGCCAGTAGGGAGGGACAGTGGAGGGGAGAGACCCAGTACTTC	CASREGQWRGETQYF
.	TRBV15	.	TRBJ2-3	TGTGCCACCAGCAGAGGGCGGGGGCCCACAGATACGCAGTATTTT	CATSRGRGPTDTQYF
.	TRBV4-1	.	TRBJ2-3	TGCGCCAGCAGCCAAGAACAGCGGGGCACAGATACGCAGTATTTT	CASSQEQRGTDTQYF
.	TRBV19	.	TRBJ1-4	TGTGCCAGTAGTATTATCGGTGAAAAACTGTTTTTT	CASSIIGEKLFF
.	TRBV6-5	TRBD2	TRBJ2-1	TGTGCCAGCAGTTACGGGACTAGCGGGGCCAATGAGCAGTTCTTC	CASSYGTSGANEQFF
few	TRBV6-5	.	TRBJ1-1	TGTGCCAGCAATAATCGGGGGGTAGGTGAAGCTTTCTTT	CASNNRGVGEAFF
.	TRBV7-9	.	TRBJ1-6	TGTGCCAGCAGCTTAGGACAGTTTGGATCACCCCTCCACTTT	CASSLGQFGSPLHF
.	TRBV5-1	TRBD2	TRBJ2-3	TGCGCCAGCAGCTTGGCCGGGGCTAGCGGGGGGACAGATACGCAGTATTTT	CASSLAGASGGTDTQYF
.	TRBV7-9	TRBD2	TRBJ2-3	TGTGCCAGCAGCTCAGGACTAGCAAGGATAGATACGCAGTATTTT	CASSSGLARIDTQYF
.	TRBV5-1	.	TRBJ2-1	TGCGCCAGCAGCTTGGACCTGGCTCACTACAATGAGCAGTTCTTC	CASSLDLAHYNEQFF
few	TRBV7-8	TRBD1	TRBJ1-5	TGTGCCAGCAGCTCCGACAGGGTCGGGCAGCCCCAGCATTTT	CASSSDRVGQPQHF
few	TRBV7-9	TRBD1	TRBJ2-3	TGTGCCAGCAGCACTTTACAGGGGGGCGCAGATACGCAGTATTTT	CASSTLQGGADTQYF
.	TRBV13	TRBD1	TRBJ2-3	TGTGCCAGCAGCTCCGCCGGGACAGGGGGCAGAGATACGCAGTATTTT	CASSSAGTGGRDTQYF
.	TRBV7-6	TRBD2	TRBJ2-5	TGTGCCAGCAGCTTAGGAGGACTAGCGGGACAAGAGACCCAGTACTTC	CASSLGGLAGQETQYF
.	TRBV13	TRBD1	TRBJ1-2	TGTGCCAGCAGCTCGCGGGACAGCTATGGCTACACCTTC	CASSSRDSYGYTF
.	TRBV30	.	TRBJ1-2	TGTGCCTGGAGTGTCTATCACAGGGTTAGAAACTATGGCTACACCTTC	CAWSVYHRVRNYGYTF
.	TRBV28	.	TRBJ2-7	TGTGCCAGCGGAGAGCGAGACGAGCAGTACTTC	CASGERDEQYF
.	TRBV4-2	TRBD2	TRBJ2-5	TGTGCCAGCAGCCAAGAAGGGCGGGAGCAAGAGACCCAGTACTTC	CASSQEGREQETQYF
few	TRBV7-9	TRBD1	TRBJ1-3	TGTGCCAGCAGCCCATTGGACAGGCTAAGTTTCGCTGGAAACACCATATATTTT	CASSPLDRLSFAGNTIYF
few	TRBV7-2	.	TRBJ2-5	TGTGCCAGCAGCGAACAGATATTCAGGGAGACCCAGTACTTC	CASSEQIFRETQYF
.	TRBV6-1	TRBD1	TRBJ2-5	TGTGCCAGCAGGTCGGGACAGGGAGAAGAGACCCAGTACTTC	CASRSGQGEETQYF
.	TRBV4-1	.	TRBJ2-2	TGCGCCAGCAGCCTTAGCCCTAACACCGGGGAGCTGTTTTTT	CASSLSPNTGELFF
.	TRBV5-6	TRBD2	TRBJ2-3	TGTGCCAGCAGCTTGGTAGCTAGCGGGGAAGAAGATACGCAGTATTTT	CASSLVASGEEDTQYF
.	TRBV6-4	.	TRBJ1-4	TGTGCCAGCAGGGCCGGGATCTTATGGGAAAAACTGTTTTTT	CASRAGILWEKLFF
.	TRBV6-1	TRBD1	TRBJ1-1	TGTGCCAGCAGTTTTCGGGACAGGGGCGTCGCTGAAGCTTTCTTT	CASSFRDRGVAEAFF
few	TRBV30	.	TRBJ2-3	TGTGCCTGGATCGAATCTGGGGGGACGAGGAGGGCAAGCACAGATACGCAGTATTTT	CAWIESGGTRRASTDTQYF
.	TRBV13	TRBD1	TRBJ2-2	TGTGCCAGCAACGTGCAGGGGGCGACCGGGGAGCTGTTTTTT	CASNVQGATGELFF
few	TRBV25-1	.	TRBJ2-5	TGTGCCAGCAGTAGGACACCCCAAGAGACCCAGTACTTC	CASSRTPQETQYF
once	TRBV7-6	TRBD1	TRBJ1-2	TGTGCCAGCAGCTCAGGGGGAGGTTCTAACTATGGCTACACCTTC	CASSSGGGSNYGYTF
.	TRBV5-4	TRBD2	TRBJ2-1	TGTGCCAGCAGCTTGGGCGGGGGGTACTCCTACAATGAGCAGTTCTTC	CASSLGGGYSYNEQFF
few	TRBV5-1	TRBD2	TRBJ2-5	TGCGCCAGCAGCTTGTTAGCGGGCGATCAGGAGACCCAGTACTTC	CASSLLAGDQETQYF
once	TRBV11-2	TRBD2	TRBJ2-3	TGTGCCAGCAGCTTGGGGACTAGGGATACGCAGTATTTT	CASSLGTRDTQYF
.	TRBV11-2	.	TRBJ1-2	TGTGCCAGCAGCCATTACAGAGCAGCTAACTATGGCTACACCTTC	CASSHYRAANYGYTF
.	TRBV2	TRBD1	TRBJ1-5	TGTGCCAGCAGTGTTACGGGACAGGGGCCCCAGCATTTT	CASSVTGQGPQHF
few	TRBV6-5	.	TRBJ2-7	TGTGCCAGCAGCCCCGGTCACAGCTCCTACGAGCAGTACTTC	CASSPGHSSYEQYF
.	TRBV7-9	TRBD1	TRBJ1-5	TGTGCCAGCAGCCCGGGACAGGTATGGTGGCCCCAGCATTTT	CASSPGQVWWPQHF
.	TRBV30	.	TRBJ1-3	TGTGCCTACGGACAAACTGGAAACACCATATATTTT	CAYGQTGNTIYF
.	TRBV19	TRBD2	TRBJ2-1	TGTGCCAGTAGCCTTTCGCGGGGGGATGAGCAGTTCTTC	CASSLSRGDEQFF
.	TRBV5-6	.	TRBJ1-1	TGTGCCAGCAGCTTGGCCGTGGGAGACACTGAAGCTTTCTTT	CASSLAVGDTEAFF
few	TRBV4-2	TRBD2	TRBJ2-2	TGTGCCAGCAGCCAAGATGTAGGGCTAGCGGGTGCAACCGGGGAGCTGTTTTTT	CASSQDVGLAGATGELFF
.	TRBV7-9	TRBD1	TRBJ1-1	TGTGCCAGCAGCTTAGGGGGGACAGGGGGGCGTCGGGGCACTGAAGCTTTCTTT	CASSLGGTGGRRGTEAFF
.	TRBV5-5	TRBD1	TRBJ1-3	TGTGCCAGCAGCTTGGGGGACAGCTATTCTGGAAACACCATATATTTT	CASSLGDSYSGNTIYF
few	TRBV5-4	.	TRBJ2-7	TGTGCCAGCAGCCCCCCTCCCCCAGCGTCCTACGAGCAGTACTTC	CASSPPPPASYEQYF